This T cell receptor beta chain emerged from a study of OX40 agonist ivuxolimab in advanced cancers. At the level of the study: All patients had ivuxolimab intravenously every 2 weeks at 0.01 to 10 mg/kg. Findings and caveats of the study: Low normalized T-cell clonal expansion was also seen in some nonresponders. The investigators did not determine what antigen specificity the expanded peripheral T cells had. On average, a greater number of expanded clones characterised CD8+ T cells relative to CD4+.

V shed 3 bases and J shed 5 bases, with 19 bases lying between them. In germline, CDR1 is SGHVS, CDR2 FQNEAQ. The CDR3 contains 16 residues. Assay: immunoSEQ multiplex PCR; the TCRdb copy retains only in-frame clones and omits some. This table has roughly 58,000 clones, 70% to 85% appearing once. Regarding this clone: The antigen remains unidentified.

The sequencing here drew on CD4+ or CD8+ T cells sorted from blood, taken in a trial of the OX40 agonist ivuxolimab. The sequence came from an adult with an advanced solid tumor such as melanoma, head and neck, liver or kidney cancer. The chain links TRBV7-8 to TRBJ1-2, with a possible D match to TRBD1 (5 bases). The CDR3 region has the DNA TGTGCCAGCAGCTTGACAACTCAGGGACTGGGTTATGGCTACACCTTC. Translated: CASSLTTQGLGYGYTF.